Listed below are T cell receptor beta chains from one sample, sequenced in a study of shared clonotypes between healthy human individuals. Data came from immunoSEQ multiplex PCR; TCRdb stores just in-frame clones and leaves some out. This table has over 850,000 clones, about four fifths appearing once. Sequencing was done on a sample of memory CD4+ T cells from PBMCs. All receptors come from a man aged 18 to 30 in good health. Some clones in this sample may be carry-over from other donors' samples. The CDR3 runs from the conserved cysteine through the conserved F or W. D genes are given only for firm matches. Part of the rows lack a size; the others show once, few, many or a class for expanded clones.

clone size: NA; D gene: NA; J gene: TRBJ1-2; V gene: TRBV21-1; CDR3 DNA: TGTGCCAGCAGCAATGGGCCCGCCGGTGATAATGGCTACACCTTC; CDR3 protein: CASSNGPAGDNGYTF
clone size: NA; D gene: NA; J gene: TRBJ1-5; V gene: TRBV19; CDR3 DNA: TGTGCCAGTAGTATAGCCGCTCTATCAGGGACGCCCCAGCATTTT; CDR3 protein: CASSIAALSGTPQHF
clone size: NA; D gene: NA; J gene: TRBJ2-1; V gene: TRBV21-1; CDR3 DNA: TGTGCCAGCAGCAAAGAACTATTGACCTACAATGAGCAGTTCTTC; CDR3 protein: CASSKELLTYNEQFF
clone size: NA; D gene: NA; J gene: TRBJ2-1; V gene: TRBV9; CDR3 DNA: TGTGCCAGCAGCGTAGCTGGGGCAGCAGAACGAAAGAGCTCCTACAATGAGCAGTTCTTC; CDR3 protein: CASSVAGAAERKSSYNEQFF
clone size: NA; D gene: NA; J gene: TRBJ1-1; V gene: TRBV5-1; CDR3 DNA: TGCGCCAGCAGCATTATGGGTAGGAACACTGAAGCTTTCTTT; CDR3 protein: CASSIMGRNTEAFF
clone size: NA; D gene: TRBD1; J gene: TRBJ2-7; V gene: TRBV5-1; CDR3 DNA: TGCGCCAGCAGCTGGGACAGGCTTTCCTACGAGCAGTACTTC; CDR3 protein: CASSWDRLSYEQYF
clone size: NA; D gene: TRBD1; J gene: TRBJ1-1; V gene: TRBV5-1; CDR3 DNA: TGCGCCAGCAGCACCGGGACAGGGGAGACTGAAGCTTTCTTT; CDR3 protein: CASSTGTGETEAFF
clone size: NA; D gene: NA; J gene: TRBJ1-1; V gene: TRBV5-6; CDR3 DNA: TGTGCCAGCAGCTTGGTTTCGAGTGGAAACACTGAAGCTTTCTTT; CDR3 protein: CASSLVSSGNTEAFF
clone size: once; D gene: NA; J gene: TRBJ1-1; V gene: TRBV7-2; CDR3 DNA: TGTGCCAGCAGCTTCCCACGAACAGAGAACACTGAAGCTTTCTTT; CDR3 protein: CASSFPRTENTEAFF
clone size: NA; D gene: NA; J gene: TRBJ1-1; V gene: TRBV5-6; CDR3 DNA: TGTGCCAGCAGCCTCGCGACGAGTGAAGCTTTCTTT; CDR3 protein: CASSLATSEAFF
clone size: NA; D gene: NA; J gene: TRBJ2-6; V gene: TRBV6-6; CDR3 DNA: TGTGCCAGCAGTTACGGGTTTGGGGCCAACGTCCTGACTTTC; CDR3 protein: CASSYGFGANVLTF
clone size: NA; D gene: NA; J gene: TRBJ2-7; V gene: TRBV5-6; CDR3 DNA: TGTGCCAGCAGCCCTCGGGCCAGCTTAGCCTACGAGCAGTACTTC; CDR3 protein: CASSPRASLAYEQYF
clone size: NA; D gene: TRBD1; J gene: TRBJ2-3; V gene: TRBV6-5; CDR3 DNA: TGTGCCAGCAGTTACAGGGGGCGGACAGATACGCAGTATTTT; CDR3 protein: CASSYRGRTDTQYF
clone size: NA; D gene: NA; J gene: TRBJ2-3; V gene: TRBV7-3; CDR3 DNA: TGTGCCAGCGGAATGAGCACAGATACGCAGTATTTT; CDR3 protein: CASGMSTDTQYF
clone size: many; D gene: NA; J gene: TRBJ2-7; V gene: TRBV18; CDR3 DNA: TGTGCCAGCTCACCACCGGAGCAGATATACGAGCAGTACTTC; CDR3 protein: CASSPPEQIYEQYF
clone size: NA; D gene: NA; J gene: TRBJ1-1; V gene: TRBV10-1; CDR3 DNA: TGCGCCAGCAGTGAGTACAGGGTGGGGACTGAAGCTTTCTTT; CDR3 protein: CASSEYRVGTEAFF
clone size: NA; D gene: NA; J gene: TRBJ1-2; V gene: TRBV4-2; CDR3 DNA: TGTGCCAGCAGCCAGTCGGAGACAGTTGGCTACACCTTC; CDR3 protein: CASSQSETVGYTF
clone size: NA; D gene: TRBD2; J gene: TRBJ2-3; V gene: TRBV5-1; CDR3 DNA: TGCGCCAGCAGCCTCGGACTAGCGGGAATGTCAGATACGCAGTATTTT; CDR3 protein: CASSLGLAGMSDTQYF
clone size: few; D gene: NA; J gene: TRBJ1-5; V gene: TRBV9; CDR3 DNA: TGTGCCAGCAGCCTGACGACAGATCAGCCCCAGCATTTT; CDR3 protein: CASSLTTDQPQHF
clone size: NA; D gene: TRBD2; J gene: TRBJ2-7; V gene: TRBV11-2; CDR3 DNA: TGTGCCAGCAGCTTATATGGGACTAGCGGGGCGCAGTACTTC; CDR3 protein: CASSLYGTSGAQYF
clone size: NA; D gene: NA; J gene: TRBJ1-1; V gene: TRBV5-1; CDR3 DNA: TGCGCCAGCAGCCTGGAGGGATCCCTAATCGGGGAAGCTTTCTTT; CDR3 protein: CASSLEGSLIGEAFF
clone size: NA; D gene: TRBD2; J gene: TRBJ2-7; V gene: TRBV2; CDR3 DNA: TGTGCCAGCAGCTCTAGCGGGAGTTACCACGAGCAGTACTTC; CDR3 protein: CASSSSGSYHEQYF
clone size: NA; D gene: TRBD2; J gene: TRBJ2-7; V gene: TRBV7-9; CDR3 DNA: TGTGCCAGCAGCCAAGGGAGGGTCAACGAGCAGTACTTC; CDR3 protein: CASSQGRVNEQYF
clone size: NA; D gene: NA; J gene: TRBJ2-3; V gene: TRBV5-4; CDR3 DNA: TGTGCCAGCAGCCCCGTACGAACCAAGGGTACGCAGTATTTT; CDR3 protein: CASSPVRTKGTQYF
clone size: NA; D gene: TRBD2; J gene: TRBJ2-7; V gene: TRBV18; CDR3 DNA: TGTGCCAGCTCACCAATCATGGGGCTAGCGGACTACGAGCAGTACTTC; CDR3 protein: CASSPIMGLADYEQYF
clone size: NA; D gene: NA; J gene: TRBJ2-1; V gene: TRBV7-6; CDR3 DNA: TGTGCCAGCAGCTCCTTCGTAACCGCCACGCTATACAATGAGCAGTTCTTC; CDR3 protein: CASSSFVTATLYNEQFF
clone size: NA; D gene: NA; J gene: TRBJ2-1; V gene: TRBV10-3; CDR3 DNA: TGTGCCATCGGCGGGACCCACTACAATGAGCAGTTCTTC; CDR3 protein: CAIGGTHYNEQFF
clone size: NA; D gene: TRBD1; J gene: TRBJ2-7; V gene: TRBV20-1; CDR3 DNA: TGCAGTGCTGAGACAGGGGACGAGCAGTACTTC; CDR3 protein: CSAETGDEQYF
clone size: NA; D gene: TRBD2; J gene: TRBJ2-2; V gene: TRBV9; CDR3 DNA: TGTGCCAGCAGCGTAGCCGTGGGAGGGGGGGAGCTGTTTTTT; CDR3 protein: CASSVAVGGGELFF
clone size: many; D gene: TRBD1; J gene: TRBJ1-4; V gene: TRBV30; CDR3 DNA: TGTGCCTGGAACCCCGGGACAGGGGATGAAAAACTGTTTTTT; CDR3 protein: CAWNPGTGDEKLFF
clone size: NA; D gene: TRBD1; J gene: TRBJ1-3; V gene: TRBV7-2; CDR3 DNA: TGTGCCAGCAGCTTTGGGGGGACAGGGGGCGCGTATGGAAACACCATATATTTT; CDR3 protein: CASSFGGTGGAYGNTIYF
clone size: once; D gene: TRBD2; J gene: TRBJ2-1; V gene: TRBV7-3; CDR3 DNA: TGTGCCAGCAGCTTAAAGGGGCGGGAGGTAATCTCCTACAATGAGCAGTTCTTC; CDR3 protein: CASSLKGREVISYNEQFF